What follows describes a single T cell receptor (beta chain). This clonotype has at least ten counts. This clone's antigen is unknown. At one of its ends the junction is not consistent with the germline gene, which may arise from a read error. The data originate from a study of response to subunit inactivated influenza vaccine (dated by TCRdb to 2016 to 2019). Background on the whole study: Deep quantitative profiling of the T cell receptor repertoire was used in the study to follow responses to a trivalent subunit inactivated influenza vaccine.

Library prep was done by RT-PCR. TCRdb shows the sequencer as Illumina HiSeq 2500. TCRdb's own reprocessing of the public reads used fastp at Q25 and MiXCR and kept productive beta chains. Each entry merges the rows of one CDR3 protein and shows their most common DNA and genes. The sample has hundreds of thousands of distinct CDR3 sequences on record, about 12% of them singletons. The ten most abundant clones make up roughly 10% of the sample. Findings and caveats that apply to the study as a whole: According to the authors, only a limited number of new T cells may be recruited by each seasonal influenza vaccination.

The CDR3 spans 15 residues, from the cysteine through the phenylalanine. Only the CDR3 DNA is retained, 45 bases long and in frame from the first base. CDR1 and CDR2 were assigned from the germline V gene (reference sequence) as LGHDT and YNNKEL. The sequence joins TRBV3-1 to TRBJ2-1; the D region possibly corresponds to TRBD1 (6 bases align). This specimen was PBMCs from blood, taken on the day of vaccination. The source is a man aged 50-60 years who received an inactivated influenza vaccine. Donor details come from another sample of the same person, matched by shared clones. The DNA sequence is given as TGCGCCAGCAGCCAAGATGGGGGCCCCTACAATGAGCAGTTCTTC. Its protein reads: CASSQDGGPYNEQFF.